The source of this TCR beta chain is a study of identical twins. Findings and limits, study-wide: Twins showed weaker excess sharing in their beta out-of-frame sequences. Findings depended on cross-sectional statistics rather than tracking the same donors. Models predicted too little out-of-frame TCR alpha sharing in monozygotic twins.

Each cDNA held unique molecular identifiers, and template switching gave it a universal primer site. Via MiXCR, TCRdb re-called the 5' RACE reads, giving one row per CDR3 protein. The repertoire consists of hundreds of thousands of distinct CDR3 sequences, with over 9% occurring once and the leading ten covering roughly 1.5%. This clonotype was counted a few times. Its antigen remains unidentified. CDR3 length: 14 amino acids. Per the germline V gene, CDR1 is LNHDA and CDR2 is SQIVND (reference sequence). The junction had 8 bases not matched to a gene; V was cut back by 10 bases and J by 2 bases. These data also featured in a second study, about yellow fever vaccine responses in identical twins.

The sequencing input was PBMCs. The gene calls are TRBV19 and TRBJ2-3; 8 bases are a match to TRBD1. The TCR sequence derives from a woman between 18 and 29 years old in good health. The DNA for the CDR3 is TGTGCCACGCAAACAGGGGGAGTCACAGATACGCAGTATTTT. This codes for CATQTGGVTDTQYF. Drawing the rest from reference TRBV19 and TRBJ2-3, the complete variable domain is DGGITQSPKYLFRKEGQNVTLSCEQNLNHDAMYWYRQDPGQGLRLIYYSQIVNDFQKGDIAEGYSVSREKKESFPLTVTSAQKNPTAFYLCATQTGGVTDTQYFGPGTRLTVL.